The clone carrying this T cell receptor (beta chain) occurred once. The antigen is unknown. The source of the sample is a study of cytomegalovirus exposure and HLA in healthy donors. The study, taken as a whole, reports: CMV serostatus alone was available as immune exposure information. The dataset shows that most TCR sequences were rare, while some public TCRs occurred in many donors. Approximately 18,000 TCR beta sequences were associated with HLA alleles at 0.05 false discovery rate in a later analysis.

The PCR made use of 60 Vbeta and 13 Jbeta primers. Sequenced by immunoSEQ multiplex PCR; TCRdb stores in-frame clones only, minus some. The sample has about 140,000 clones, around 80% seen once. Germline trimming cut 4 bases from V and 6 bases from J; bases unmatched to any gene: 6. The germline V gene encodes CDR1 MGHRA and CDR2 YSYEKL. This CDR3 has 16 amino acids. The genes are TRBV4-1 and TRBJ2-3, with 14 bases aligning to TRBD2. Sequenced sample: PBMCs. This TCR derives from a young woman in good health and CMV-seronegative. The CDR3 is CASSPGLAGVTDTQYF. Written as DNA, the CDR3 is TGCGCCAGCAGCCCGGGACTAGCGGGAGTCACGGATACGCAGTATTTT.